These T cell receptor beta chains were read from a single sample in a study of T cells in localized non-small cell lung cancer. Assay: immunoSEQ multiplex PCR; the TCRdb copy retains only in-frame clones and omits some. This table has around 130,000 clones, roughly 90% appearing once. Material: peripheral blood, obtained before any cancer treatment. Receptors originate from an older female donor with stage I lung adenocarcinoma. Each CDR3 is given with its conserved first and last residue. D genes are given only for firm matches. Expanded clones get a size class; other rows say once, few or many, or leave the size out.

J gene: TRBJ1-2; D gene: -; V gene: TRBV2; clone size: -; CDR3 protein: CASPALERTEANYGYTF; CDR3 DNA: TGTGCCAGCCCTGCCTTGGAGAGGACAGAAGCTAACTATGGCTACACCTTC
J gene: TRBJ1-1; D gene: TRBD1; V gene: TRBV19; clone size: -; CDR3 protein: CASQTRAGQGNTEAFF; CDR3 DNA: TGTGCCAGTCAAACCCGAGCGGGACAGGGGAACACTGAAGCTTTCTTT
J gene: TRBJ1-2; D gene: -; V gene: TRBV20-1; clone size: few; CDR3 protein: CSASGAGYTF; CDR3 DNA: TGCAGTGCTAGTGGGGCTGGCTACACCTTC
J gene: TRBJ1-5; D gene: -; V gene: TRBV28; clone size: few; CDR3 protein: CASSWQGRNQPQHF; CDR3 DNA: TGTGCCAGCAGTTGGCAGGGACGGAATCAGCCCCAGCATTTT
J gene: TRBJ1-1; D gene: TRBD1; V gene: TRBV5-1; clone size: -; CDR3 protein: CASTLQGAFTEAFF; CDR3 DNA: TGCGCCAGCACCTTACAGGGGGCATTCACTGAAGCTTTCTTT
J gene: TRBJ1-1; D gene: -; V gene: TRBV19; clone size: -; CDR3 protein: CASRVWRDTEAFF; CDR3 DNA: TGTGCCAGTAGAGTGTGGAGGGACACTGAAGCTTTCTTT
J gene: TRBJ1-1; D gene: -; V gene: TRBV6-4; clone size: -; CDR3 protein: CASRHYLDPGTFGAFF; CDR3 DNA: TGTGCCAGCAGACACTACCTGGATCCGGGTACTTTCGGGGCTTTCTTT
J gene: TRBJ2-7; D gene: TRBD1; V gene: TRBV29-1; clone size: -; CDR3 protein: CSVGTGAYEQYF; CDR3 DNA: TGCAGCGTTGGGACAGGGGCTTACGAGCAGTACTTC
J gene: TRBJ2-3; D gene: -; V gene: TRBV4-2; clone size: -; CDR3 protein: CASSPLPSGFTDTQYF; CDR3 DNA: TGTGCCAGCAGCCCCCTCCCATCTGGCTTTACAGATACGCAGTATTTT
J gene: TRBJ2-1; D gene: TRBD2; V gene: TRBV7-9; clone size: -; CDR3 protein: CASSLTSGYNEQFF; CDR3 DNA: TGTGCCAGCAGCTTGACTAGCGGATACAATGAGCAGTTCTTC
J gene: TRBJ1-1; D gene: -; V gene: TRBV18; clone size: -; CDR3 protein: CASSSLMNTEAFF; CDR3 DNA: TGTGCCAGCTCCAGTTTAATGAACACTGAAGCTTTCTTT
J gene: TRBJ1-3; D gene: -; V gene: TRBV6-1; clone size: -; CDR3 protein: CASTHQISGDTIYF; CDR3 DNA: TGTGCCAGCACCCATCAAATCTCCGGGGACACCATATATTTT
J gene: TRBJ1-5; D gene: TRBD1; V gene: TRBV5-8; clone size: -; CDR3 protein: CASSLGTGPQPQHF; CDR3 DNA: TGTGCCAGCAGCTTGGGGACAGGCCCACAGCCCCAGCATTTT
J gene: TRBJ1-1; D gene: TRBD1; V gene: TRBV5-4; clone size: -; CDR3 protein: CASSPEQGVNTEAFF; CDR3 DNA: TGTGCCAGCAGCCCCGAACAGGGGGTGAACACTGAAGCTTTCTTT
J gene: TRBJ2-1; D gene: -; V gene: TRBV10-3; clone size: -; CDR3 protein: CAISGRGGDVNEQFF; CDR3 DNA: TGTGCCATCAGTGGAAGAGGTGGGGATGTCAATGAGCAGTTCTTC
J gene: TRBJ2-6; D gene: TRBD1; V gene: TRBV28; clone size: -; CDR3 protein: CASRRTGISGANVLTF; CDR3 DNA: TGTGCCAGCAGGCGGACAGGGATCTCTGGGGCCAACGTCCTGACTTTC
J gene: TRBJ2-2; D gene: TRBD2; V gene: TRBV2; clone size: -; CDR3 protein: CASRPQGGGTGELFF; CDR3 DNA: TGTGCCAGCAGACCCCAGGGCGGGGGCACCGGGGAGCTGTTTTTT
J gene: TRBJ2-3; D gene: -; V gene: TRBV7-3; clone size: once; CDR3 protein: CASSTRRLDTQYF; CDR3 DNA: TGTGCCAGCAGCACCCGACGGTTGGATACGCAGTATTTT
J gene: TRBJ2-3; D gene: -; V gene: TRBV19; clone size: -; CDR3 protein: CASSIGASPTDTQYF; CDR3 DNA: TGTGCCAGTAGTATAGGGGCTAGCCCCACAGATACGCAGTATTTT
J gene: TRBJ2-4; D gene: -; V gene: TRBV5-1; clone size: -; CDR3 protein: CASSGAGNPEDIQYF; CDR3 DNA: TGCGCCAGCAGTGGGGCGGGCAACCCTGAGGACATTCAGTACTTC
J gene: TRBJ1-2; D gene: -; V gene: TRBV28; clone size: -; CDR3 protein: CASSSPSRFYGYTF; CDR3 DNA: TGTGCCAGCAGTTCCCCGAGCAGGTTCTATGGCTACACCTTC
J gene: TRBJ2-1; D gene: TRBD2; V gene: TRBV4-2; clone size: -; CDR3 protein: CASTQGTSGSYNEQFF; CDR3 DNA: TGTGCCAGCACCCAAGGGACTAGCGGGAGCTACAATGAGCAGTTCTTC
J gene: TRBJ2-5; D gene: -; V gene: TRBV28; clone size: -; CDR3 protein: CASSRLTKTQYF; CDR3 DNA: TGTGCCAGCAGTCGACTCACTAAGACCCAGTACTTC
J gene: TRBJ1-2; D gene: -; V gene: TRBV2; clone size: -; CDR3 protein: CASNKEVDYGYTF; CDR3 DNA: TGTGCCAGCAACAAAGAAGTGGACTATGGCTACACCTTC
J gene: TRBJ2-3; D gene: TRBD2; V gene: TRBV2; clone size: -; CDR3 protein: CASNSVPSGSFGTQYF; CDR3 DNA: TGTGCCAGCAACAGTGTTCCTAGCGGGAGTTTTGGTACGCAGTATTTT
J gene: TRBJ2-7; D gene: TRBD2; V gene: TRBV7-4; clone size: -; CDR3 protein: CASSLGVGSGTGTYEQYF; CDR3 DNA: TGTGCCAGCAGCTTAGGAGTGGGTAGCGGGACGGGTACCTACGAGCAGTACTTC
J gene: TRBJ1-1; D gene: TRBD1; V gene: TRBV11-1; clone size: -; CDR3 protein: CASSLGQFEAFF; CDR3 DNA: TGTGCCAGCAGCTTGGGACAGTTTGAAGCTTTCTTT
J gene: TRBJ2-3; D gene: -; V gene: TRBV29-1; clone size: -; CDR3 protein: CSVEFLDTQYF; CDR3 DNA: TGCAGCGTTGAGTTTCTGGATACGCAGTATTTT
J gene: TRBJ2-2; D gene: -; V gene: TRBV6-1; clone size: -; CDR3 protein: CASRGSRDTGELFF; CDR3 DNA: TGTGCCAGCAGGGGGTCCAGGGACACCGGGGAGCTGTTTTTT
J gene: TRBJ2-1; D gene: TRBD2; V gene: TRBV10-1; clone size: -; CDR3 protein: CASSRLTSGRDEQFF; CDR3 DNA: TGCGCCAGCAGTCGTTTGACTAGCGGGAGAGATGAGCAGTTCTTC
J gene: TRBJ1-3; D gene: -; V gene: TRBV28; clone size: -; CDR3 protein: CASRLGTHSGNTIYF; CDR3 DNA: TGTGCCAGCAGATTAGGGACTCACTCTGGAAACACCATATATTTT
J gene: TRBJ2-3; D gene: -; V gene: TRBV9; clone size: once; CDR3 protein: CASSVLGRPSTDTQYF; CDR3 DNA: TGTGCCAGCAGCGTACTGGGACGGCCGAGCACAGATACGCAGTATTTT
J gene: TRBJ2-3; D gene: -; V gene: TRBV28; clone size: -; CDR3 protein: CASSFSGSDTQYF; CDR3 DNA: TGTGCCAGCAGTTTTTCCGGGTCAGATACGCAGTATTTT
J gene: TRBJ1-3; D gene: TRBD1; V gene: TRBV2; clone size: -; CDR3 protein: CASSEASGGRFGNTIYF; CDR3 DNA: TGTGCCAGCAGTGAAGCGTCAGGGGGCAGGTTTGGAAACACCATATATTTT
J gene: TRBJ2-7; D gene: -; V gene: TRBV28; clone size: -; CDR3 protein: CASTTHQNLKTILSYEQYF; CDR3 DNA: TGTGCCAGTACGACTCACCAGAACCTCAAGACAATTCTTAGCTACGAGCAGTACTTC
J gene: TRBJ1-1; D gene: -; V gene: TRBV6-5; clone size: -; CDR3 protein: CASLNFAGGDEAFF; CDR3 DNA: TGTGCCAGCCTTAACTTCGCCGGGGGGGATGAAGCTTTCTTT
J gene: TRBJ1-5; D gene: TRBD1; V gene: TRBV6-1; clone size: -; CDR3 protein: CASSEPGQALGQPQHF; CDR3 DNA: TGTGCCAGCAGTGAACCGGGACAGGCATTGGGGCAGCCCCAGCATTTT
J gene: TRBJ1-1; D gene: TRBD1; V gene: TRBV28; clone size: -; CDR3 protein: CASSYPRDRGRTEAFF; CDR3 DNA: TGTGCCAGCAGTTACCCCCGGGACAGGGGTCGCACTGAAGCTTTCTTT
J gene: TRBJ1-3; D gene: -; V gene: TRBV11-2; clone size: -; CDR3 protein: CASSLIRGSGNTIYF; CDR3 DNA: TGTGCCAGCAGCTTAATTAGGGGATCTGGAAACACCATATATTTT
J gene: TRBJ2-3; D gene: TRBD2; V gene: TRBV6-6; clone size: -; CDR3 protein: CASSYGTSGTDTQYF; CDR3 DNA: TGTGCCAGCAGTTACGGGACTAGCGGGACAGATACGCAGTATTTT
J gene: TRBJ1-1; D gene: TRBD1; V gene: TRBV11-3; clone size: -; CDR3 protein: CASSLAVDREAFF; CDR3 DNA: TGTGCCAGCAGCTTAGCGGTGGACAGGGAAGCTTTCTTT
J gene: TRBJ1-2; D gene: TRBD1; V gene: TRBV28; clone size: -; CDR3 protein: CASGDRVGGYTF; CDR3 DNA: TGTGCCAGCGGCGACAGGGTAGGCGGCTACACCTTC
J gene: TRBJ2-2; D gene: -; V gene: TRBV19; clone size: once; CDR3 protein: CASRAPGHGTGELFF; CDR3 DNA: TGTGCCAGTAGAGCACCAGGGCATGGGACCGGGGAGCTGTTTTTT
J gene: TRBJ1-2; D gene: TRBD1; V gene: TRBV5-4; clone size: -; CDR3 protein: CASSLDPGGGYGYTF; CDR3 DNA: TGTGCCAGCAGCTTGGACCCAGGGGGGGGCTATGGCTACACCTTC
J gene: TRBJ1-6; D gene: TRBD1; V gene: TRBV6-1; clone size: -; CDR3 protein: CASSEAVDGTGFSPLHF; CDR3 DNA: TGTGCCAGCAGTGAAGCGGTAGACGGGACAGGGTTTTCACCCCTCCACTTT
J gene: TRBJ2-5; D gene: -; V gene: TRBV10-3; clone size: -; CDR3 protein: CAISDPPKTETQYF; CDR3 DNA: TGTGCCATCAGTGACCCGCCCAAAACAGAGACCCAGTACTTC
J gene: TRBJ2-7; D gene: -; V gene: TRBV7-9; clone size: -; CDR3 protein: CASSSTTGMGLYEQYF; CDR3 DNA: TGTGCCAGCAGCTCCACGACAGGGATGGGACTCTACGAGCAGTACTTC
J gene: TRBJ2-7; D gene: -; V gene: TRBV27; clone size: -; CDR3 protein: CASSLGGRGSEQYF; CDR3 DNA: TGTGCCAGCAGTTTAGGTGGGAGAGGTAGCGAGCAGTACTTC